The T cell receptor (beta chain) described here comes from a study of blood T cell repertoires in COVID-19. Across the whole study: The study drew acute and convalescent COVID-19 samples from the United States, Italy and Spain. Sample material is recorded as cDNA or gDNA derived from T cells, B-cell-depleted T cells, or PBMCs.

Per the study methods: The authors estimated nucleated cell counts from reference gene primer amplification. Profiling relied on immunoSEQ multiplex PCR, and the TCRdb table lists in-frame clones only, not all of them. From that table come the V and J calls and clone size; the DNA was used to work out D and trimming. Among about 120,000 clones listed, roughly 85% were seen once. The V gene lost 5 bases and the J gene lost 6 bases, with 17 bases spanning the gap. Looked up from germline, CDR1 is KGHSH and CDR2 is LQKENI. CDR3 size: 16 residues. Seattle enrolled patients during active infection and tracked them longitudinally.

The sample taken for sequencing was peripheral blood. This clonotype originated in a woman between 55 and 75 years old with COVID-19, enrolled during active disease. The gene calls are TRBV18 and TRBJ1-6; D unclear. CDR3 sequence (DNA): TGTGCCAGCTCATTCGAGGGTCTGACCCTTAATTCACCCCTCCACTTT. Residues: CASSFEGLTLNSPLHF.